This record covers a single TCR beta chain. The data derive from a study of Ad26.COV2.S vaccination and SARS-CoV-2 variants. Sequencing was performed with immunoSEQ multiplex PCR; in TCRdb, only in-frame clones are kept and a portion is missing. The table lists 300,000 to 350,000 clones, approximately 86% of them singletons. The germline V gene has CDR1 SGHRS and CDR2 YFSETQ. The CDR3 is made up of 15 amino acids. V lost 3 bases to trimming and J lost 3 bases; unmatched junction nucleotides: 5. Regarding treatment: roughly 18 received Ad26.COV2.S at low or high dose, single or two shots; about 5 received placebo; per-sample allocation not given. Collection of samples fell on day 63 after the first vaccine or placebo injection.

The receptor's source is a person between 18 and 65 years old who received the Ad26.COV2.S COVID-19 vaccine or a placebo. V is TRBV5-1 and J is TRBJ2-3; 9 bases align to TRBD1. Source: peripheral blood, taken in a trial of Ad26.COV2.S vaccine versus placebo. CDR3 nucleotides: TGCGCCAGCAGCTCCACAGGGGGCGGTACAGATACGCAGTATTTT. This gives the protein CASSSTGGGTDTQYF. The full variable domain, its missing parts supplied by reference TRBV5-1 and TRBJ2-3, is KAGVTQTPRYLIKTRGQQVTLSCSPISGHRSVSWYQQTPGQGLQFLFEYFSETQRNKGNFPGRFSGRQFSNSRSEMNVSTLELGDSALYLCASSSTGGGTDTQYFGPGTRLTVL.